This entry lists 15 T cell receptor beta chains sequenced from one sample in a study of cytomegalovirus exposure and HLA in healthy donors. The PCR used 60 Vbeta and 13 Jbeta primers. Sequenced by immunoSEQ multiplex PCR; TCRdb stores in-frame clones only, minus some. The sample lists about 65,000 clones, 70% to 85% occurring once. The sequencing input was PBMCs. The receptors stem from a girl under 18 in good health and CMV-seropositive.

The V and J genes are TRBV19 and TRBJ1-5; 9 bases agree with TRBD1. CDR1 and CDR2 (germline): LNHDA, SQIVND (reference sequence). This CDR3 is 14 amino acids long. V was clipped by 5 bases and J by 6 bases; unmatched bases: 5. The CDR3 reads CASSEDRGRQPQHF. The CDR3 nucleotides read TGTGCCAGTAGTGAGGACAGGGGACGTCAGCCCCAGCATTTT.

The V call is TRBV10-3, the J call TRBJ1-2; perhaps TRBD1 as D (5 bases). Per germline, CDR1 ENHRY and CDR2 SYGVKD. The CDR3 is 16 amino acids. Trimming stripped 3 bases from V and 1 base from J, with 15 bases between. CDR3 in DNA: TGTGCCATCAGTGATCGGGGGGGTGACAGTAACTATGGCTACACCTTC. Translating gives CAISDRGGDSNYGYTF.

Only one count was recorded for this clone. V is TRBV9 and J is TRBJ1-2; 9 bases agree with TRBD1. Losses at the gene ends were 3 bases for V and 6 bases for J; bases not matched to a gene: 6. Germline loops: CDR1 SGDLS, CDR2 YYNGEE. The CDR3 spans 14 residues. The CDR3 DNA is TGTGCCAGCAGCGCCACAGGGGGCTACCATGGCTACACCTTC. It specifies CASSATGGYHGYTF.

This clone was counted a single time. This sequence joins TRBV7-9 and TRBJ1-1; D unclear. The germline V gene encodes CDR1 SEHNR and CDR2 FQNEAQ (reference sequence). Deletions cut 6 bases from V and 1 base from J, with 9 bases between. The CDR3 extends over 13 amino acids. The CDR3 DNA follows: TGTGCCAGCAGGCCCCGAGGGAACACTGAAGCTTTCTTT. It yields the protein CASRPRGNTEAFF.

The chain combines TRBV30 with TRBJ1-1; the D gene is possibly TRBD1 (5 bases). This CDR3 comprises 9 residues. Germline V CDR1 and CDR2: GTSNPN, SVGIG (reference sequence). The V gene lost 7 bases and the J gene lost 10 bases, with 10 bases spanning the gap. In nucleotides, the CDR3 is TGTGCCTTAAACAGGCTAGCTTTCTTT. Its translation is CALNRLAFF.

The chain uses TRBV7-9 and TRBJ2-1; 11 bases map to TRBD2. Germline values: CDR1 SEHNR, CDR2 FQNEAQ (reference sequence). J lost 4 bases, V lost 5 bases, and 4 bases had no gene match. The CDR3 totals 15 residues. For the CDR3, the DNA is TGTGCCAGCAGCATTAGCGGGAGGGGATACAATGAGCAGTTCTTC. It codes for CASSISGRGYNEQFF.

The CDR3 here is CAWSDPPYEKLFF. The CDR3 nucleotides are TGTGCCTGGAGTGATCCCCCCTATGAAAAACTGTTTTTT. V usage is TRBV30 and J usage is TRBJ1-4; D unresolved. V lost 1 base, J lost 6 bases, and 9 bases lay in between. The CDR3 length is 13 residues. CDR1 and CDR2 (germline): GTSNPN, SVGIG (reference sequence).

The chain carries TRBV5-4 and TRBJ2-3, with D perhaps TRBD1 (6 bases). Trimming left V 0 bases short and J 0 bases short, with 8 bases between. This CDR3 comprises 15 residues. Germline CDR1 is SGHNT and CDR2 is YYREEE (reference sequence). CDR3: CASSLGRGSTDTQYF. The CDR3 bases are TGTGCCAGCAGCTTGGGCAGGGGAAGCACAGATACGCAGTATTTT.

This sequence joins TRBV11-2 and TRBJ2-7; 7 bases are a match to TRBD2. This CDR3 is 15 amino acids long. V lost 4 bases, J lost 6 bases, and 12 bases stayed unmatched. Germline-derived CDR1 and CDR2 are SGHAT and FQNNGV. CDR3 bases: TGTGCCAGCAGCTCAGGCCCGATCTCGGGGGGCGAGCAGTACTTC. Protein sequence: CASSSGPISGGEQYF.

The gene calls are TRBV15 and TRBJ2-5, with 8 bases identical to TRBD1. Germline-derived CDR1 and CDR2 are LNHNV and YYDKDF (reference sequence). The CDR3 sequence is 15 residues long. V lost 0 bases and J lost 5; bases outside the gene matches: 5. CDR3 DNA sequence: TGTGCCACCAGCAGAGATCGGGACAGGCCGGAGACCCAGTACTTC. Protein: CATSRDRDRPETQYF.

Relative to its sample, this clone is medium-sized. This chain connects TRBV4-3 to TRBJ2-7; D remains ambiguous. In germline, CDR1 is LGHNA, CDR2 YSLEER. CDR3 length: 15 residues. The ends were cut back, 4 bases at V and 5 bases at J, with 18 bases in the middle. The CDR3 coding sequence is TGCGCCAGCAGCCCAGATAGCCCCAGTTCCAACGAGCAGTACTTC. Protein product: CASSPDSPSSNEQYF.

The gene calls are TRBV20-1 and TRBJ2-7; D not certain. CDR3 length: 10 residues. Trimming removed 6 bases at V and 4 bases at J, with 7 bases between. Germline lookup yields CDR1 DFQATT and CDR2 SNEGSKA (reference sequence). The CDR3 is CSALYYEQYF. CDR3 in DNA: TGCAGTGCCCTTTATTACGAGCAGTACTTC.

The genes are TRBV28 and TRBJ1-5; 7 nucleotides agree with TRBD1. The germline CDR1 and CDR2 sequences are MDHEN and SYDVKM. V trimming: 5 bases; J trimming: 4 bases; junction bases outside the gene matches: 5. The CDR3 has 14 amino acids. The CDR3 loop is CASSHDRVNQPQHF. CDR3 nucleotide sequence: TGTGCCAGCAGTCACGACAGGGTAAATCAGCCCCAGCATTTT.

The V call is TRBV2, the J call TRBJ2-5, with 9 positions matching TRBD1. The CDR3 covers 16 residues. The junction had 10 bases not matched to a gene; V was cut back by 5 bases and J by 3 bases. Germline CDR1 reads SNHLY; CDR2 reads FYNNEI. The CDR3 reads CASSSSPWTGEETQYF. In DNA, the CDR3 is TGTGCCAGCAGTTCAAGCCCGTGGACAGGGGAAGAGACCCAGTACTTC.

This clone has only one observation. This sequence joins TRBV6-1 and TRBJ1-2, with D unresolved. The ends were cut back, 7 bases at V and 8 bases at J, with 14 bases in the middle. The germline V gene has CDR1 MNHNS and CDR2 SASEGT. CDR3 size: 12 residues. CDR3 nucleotide sequence: TGTGCCAGCACCCACCCGGGCGGGGGCTACACCTTC. Residues: CASTHPGGGYTF.